This T cell receptor (beta chain) emerged from a study of blood T cell repertoires in COVID-19. V gave up 2 bases and J gave up 2 bases; unmatched junction bases: 2. The CDR3 contains 15 residues. Germline CDR1 and CDR2: SGHNT and YYREEE (reference sequence). The method was immunoSEQ multiplex PCR; TCRdb's version includes in-frame clones alone and lacks a portion of them. The sample lists 350,000 to 400,000 clones, around nine tenths occurring once. This sequence was found in a woman aged 25 to 39 who had recovered from COVID-19. The chain is built from TRBV5-4 and TRBJ2-1; TRBD1 matches 9 bases. The sample consisted of PBMCs or T cells enriched from blood (not recorded which). The CDR3: CASSLRTGAYNEQFF. CDR3 nucleotides: TGTGCCAGCAGCTTAAGGACAGGGGCCTACAATGAGCAGTTCTTC.